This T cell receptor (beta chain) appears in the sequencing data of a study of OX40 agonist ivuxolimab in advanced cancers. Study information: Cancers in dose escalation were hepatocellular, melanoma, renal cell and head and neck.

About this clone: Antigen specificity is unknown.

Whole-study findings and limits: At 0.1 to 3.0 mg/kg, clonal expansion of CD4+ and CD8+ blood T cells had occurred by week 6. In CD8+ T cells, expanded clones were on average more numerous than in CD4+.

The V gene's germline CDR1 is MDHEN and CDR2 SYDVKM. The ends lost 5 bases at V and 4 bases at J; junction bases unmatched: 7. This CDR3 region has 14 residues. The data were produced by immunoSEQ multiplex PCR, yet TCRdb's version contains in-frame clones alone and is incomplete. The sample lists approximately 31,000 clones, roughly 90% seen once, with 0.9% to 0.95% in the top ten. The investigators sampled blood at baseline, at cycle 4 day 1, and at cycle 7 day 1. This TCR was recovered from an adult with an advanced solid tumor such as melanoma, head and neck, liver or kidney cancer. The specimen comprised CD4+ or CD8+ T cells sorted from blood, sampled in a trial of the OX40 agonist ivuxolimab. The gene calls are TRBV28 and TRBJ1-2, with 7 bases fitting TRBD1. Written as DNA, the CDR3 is TGTGCCAGCAGTCCGTCACAGGGGCTCTATGGCTACACCTTC. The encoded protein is CASSPSQGLYGYTF.